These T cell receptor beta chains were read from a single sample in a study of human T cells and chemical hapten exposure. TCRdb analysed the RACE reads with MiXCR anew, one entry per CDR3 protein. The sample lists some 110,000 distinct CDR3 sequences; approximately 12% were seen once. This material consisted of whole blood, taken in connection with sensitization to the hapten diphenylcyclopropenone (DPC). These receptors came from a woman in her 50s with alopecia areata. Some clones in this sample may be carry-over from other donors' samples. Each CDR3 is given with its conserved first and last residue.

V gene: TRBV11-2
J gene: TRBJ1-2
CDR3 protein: CASSSNPGGHGYTF

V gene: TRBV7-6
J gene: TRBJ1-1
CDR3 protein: CASSEDSYMNTEAFF

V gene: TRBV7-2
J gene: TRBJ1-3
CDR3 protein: CASGQGARRNTIYF

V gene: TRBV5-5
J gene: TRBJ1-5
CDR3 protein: CASSYLNRDQPQHF

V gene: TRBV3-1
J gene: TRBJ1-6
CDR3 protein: CASSQRVTPLHF

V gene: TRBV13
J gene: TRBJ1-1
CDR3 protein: CASRQGAVNTEAFF

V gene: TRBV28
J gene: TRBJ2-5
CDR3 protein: CASETGAGHQETQYF

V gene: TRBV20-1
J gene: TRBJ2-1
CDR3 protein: CSVPGGWRDNEQFF

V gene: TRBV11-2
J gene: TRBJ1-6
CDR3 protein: CASSSNSPLHF

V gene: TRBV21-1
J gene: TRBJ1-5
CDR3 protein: CASSKSPRADQPQHF

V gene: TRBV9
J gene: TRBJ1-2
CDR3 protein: CASSVSSRAGQGYTF

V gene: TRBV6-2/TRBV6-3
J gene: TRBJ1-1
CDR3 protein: CASTMAGQRTEAFF

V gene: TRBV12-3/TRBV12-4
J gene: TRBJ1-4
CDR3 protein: CASSLEGPVEKLFF

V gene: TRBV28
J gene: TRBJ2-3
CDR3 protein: CASSFRRPTDTQYF

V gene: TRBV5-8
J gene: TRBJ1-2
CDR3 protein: CASSVYRNYGYTF

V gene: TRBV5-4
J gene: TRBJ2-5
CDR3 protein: CASSSGTSGSSRETQYF

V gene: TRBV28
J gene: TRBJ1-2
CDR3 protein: CASSFARGGIYGYTF

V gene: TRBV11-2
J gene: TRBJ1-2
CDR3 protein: CASSLQGAPGYTF

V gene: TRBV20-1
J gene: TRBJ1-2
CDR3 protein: CSARGGLNYGYTF

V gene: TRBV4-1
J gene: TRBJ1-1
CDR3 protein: CASSQGKGRAEAFF

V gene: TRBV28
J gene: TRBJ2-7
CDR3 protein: CASSRTHGYEQYF

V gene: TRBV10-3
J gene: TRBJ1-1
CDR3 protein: CAMALGGNTEAFF

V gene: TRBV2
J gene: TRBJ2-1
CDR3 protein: CASSEGFGTRGQLYKGQFF

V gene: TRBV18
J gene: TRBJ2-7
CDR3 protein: CASSPGQYSYEQYF

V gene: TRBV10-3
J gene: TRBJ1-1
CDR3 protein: CATSGQGNTEAFF

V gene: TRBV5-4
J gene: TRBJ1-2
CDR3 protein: CASSSDRAPPGYTF

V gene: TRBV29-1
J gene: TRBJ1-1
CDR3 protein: CSGPGPLTEAFF

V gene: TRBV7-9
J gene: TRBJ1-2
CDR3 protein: CASSLTQGDGYTF

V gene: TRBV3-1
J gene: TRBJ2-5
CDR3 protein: CASSQDIGQTNRETQYF

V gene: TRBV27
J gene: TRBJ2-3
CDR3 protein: CASSQIGTQGATDTQYF

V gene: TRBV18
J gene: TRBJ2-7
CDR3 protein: CASSPRDTGDLRLWAIGDEQYF

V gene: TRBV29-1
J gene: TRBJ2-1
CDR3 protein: CSVAPTFSGSENEQFF

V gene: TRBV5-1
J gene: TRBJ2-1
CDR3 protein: CASSLAQIFSYNEQFF

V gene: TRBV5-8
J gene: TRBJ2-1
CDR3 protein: CASSPRGIEQFF

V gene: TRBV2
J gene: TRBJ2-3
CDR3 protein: CASSEGAGGQYF

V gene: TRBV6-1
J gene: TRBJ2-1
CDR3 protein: CASTSTSGSPNEQFF

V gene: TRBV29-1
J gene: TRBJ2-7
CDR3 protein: CSVPDGSYEQYF

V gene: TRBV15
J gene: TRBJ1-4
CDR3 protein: CATSTTSSYSGLREKLFF

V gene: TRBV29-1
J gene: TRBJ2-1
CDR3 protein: CSVSGTSFYNEQFF

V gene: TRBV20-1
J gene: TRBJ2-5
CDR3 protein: CSARDTSAATQYF

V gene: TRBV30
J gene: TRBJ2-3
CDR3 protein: CAWSAGQEGREPSTDTQYF

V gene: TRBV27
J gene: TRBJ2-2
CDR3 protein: CASSLYLQGVGELFF

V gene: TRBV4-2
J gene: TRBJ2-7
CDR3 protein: CASSLTSDRTYEQYF

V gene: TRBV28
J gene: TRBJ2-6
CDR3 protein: CASSLYRDPGANVLTF

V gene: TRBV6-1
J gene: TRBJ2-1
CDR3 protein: CASSEGASLGEFF

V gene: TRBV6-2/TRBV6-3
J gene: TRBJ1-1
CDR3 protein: CASSYMEVSTEAFF

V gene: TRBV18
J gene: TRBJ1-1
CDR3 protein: CASSPTTGGPETNTEAFF

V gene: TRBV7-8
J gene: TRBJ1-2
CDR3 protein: CASSLRQYGYTF

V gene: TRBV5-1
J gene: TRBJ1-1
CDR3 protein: CASSAGRHGQGNTEAFF

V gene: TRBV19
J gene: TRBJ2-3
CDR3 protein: CASSRGGGTDTQYF

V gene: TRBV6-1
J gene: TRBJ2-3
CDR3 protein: CASSPSGQSTDTQYF

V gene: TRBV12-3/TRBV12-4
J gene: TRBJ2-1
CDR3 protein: CASSSATGSYNEQFF

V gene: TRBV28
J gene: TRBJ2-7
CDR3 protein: CATRAAYEQYF

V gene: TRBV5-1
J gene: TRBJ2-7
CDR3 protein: CATSWGQGSREQYF

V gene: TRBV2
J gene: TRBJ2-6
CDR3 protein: CASSREWGHTGANVLTF

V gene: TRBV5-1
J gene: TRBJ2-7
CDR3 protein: CASSLAPEGPYEQYF

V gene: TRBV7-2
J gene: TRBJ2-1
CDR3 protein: CASSHGIGGGTNEQFF

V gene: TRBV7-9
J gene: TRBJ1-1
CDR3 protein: CASSSLRELTVEAFF

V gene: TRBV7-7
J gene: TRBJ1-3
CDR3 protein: CASSSGSGNTIYF